This T cell receptor beta chain was documented in a study of spatial heterogeneity in lung cancer. Turning to the study itself: The mean occurrence of each unique TCR and UMI combination in raw reads exceeded 9.5.

TCRdb passed the 5' RACE reads through MiXCR, listing each CDR3 protein once. Seen here are some 10,000 distinct CDR3 sequences, 8.6% observed once, and the top ten hold 20% to 30%. The CDR3 runs to 15 residues. Per germline, CDR1 LGHNA and CDR2 YSLEER. V lost 3 bases to trimming and J lost 7 bases; unmatched junction nucleotides: 8. The time point is: sample taken at primary tumor resection. Frozen PBMC, nontumor lung or tumor provided whole RNA, which was sequenced unsorted. The sample was PBMCs, taken at surgery. The clonotype comes from a male donor with early-stage non-small cell lung cancer. The chain employs TRBV4-3 and TRBJ2-7; 11 bases match TRBD1. This CDR3 reads CASSHTGQGVGEQYF. In nucleotides, the CDR3 is TGCGCCAGCAGCCATACGGGACAGGGGGTCGGGGAGCAGTACTTC.